What follows are 6 T cell receptor beta chains derived from one specimen sequenced in a study of CD8+ T cells in alopecia areata. Investigators isolated RNA and reverse transcribed it into cDNA to act as the sequencing template. Clones were read by immunoSEQ multiplex PCR, and TCRdb kept only the in-frame ones, dropping some. The top ten clones hold more than 12% of a sample with about 150,000 clones, about 90% of them seen once. This specimen consisted of CD8+ T cells sorted from blood, obtained at week 0. These receptors were collected from a human donor with alopecia areata.

The V call is TRBV12-5, the J call TRBJ1-6, with 8 bases aligning to TRBD1. Germline V gene data show CDR1 as LGHNT and CDR2 as FRNRAP. J was trimmed by 5 bases and V by 9 bases; bases with no gene match: 9. The CDR3 length is 15 residues. The DNA for the CDR3 is TGTGCTAGGGACAGGGTTGAGGTCGATAATTCACCCCTCCACTTT. It codes for CARDRVEVDNSPLHF.

The chain recombines TRBV29-1 with TRBJ2-3, with 8 bases that match TRBD2. This CDR3 comprises 15 residues. The J segment lost 0 bases and the V segment lost 6 bases, leaving 8 bases of the junction unmatched. Per the germline V gene, CDR1 is SQVTM and CDR2 is ANQGSEA. CDR3 sequence reads: CSVLGAGGSTDTQYF. As DNA, the CDR3 is TGCAGCGTCTTAGGGGCGGGGGGAAGCACAGATACGCAGTATTTT.

J is TRBJ2-5 and V is TRBV7-9, with D possibly being TRBD1 (6 bases). The CDR3 contains 15 residues. The V gene's germline CDR1 is SEHNR and CDR2 FQNEAQ (reference sequence). Trimming shortened V by 1 base and J by 1 base, and 10 bases separated the two germline ends. The CDR3 is CASSLGLGAQETQYF. The CDR3 nucleotides are TGTGCCAGCAGCTTAGGGCTGGGGGCCCAAGAGACCCAGTACTTC.

V gene TRBV4-2 combines with J gene TRBJ2-1; D gene unclear. Germline V CDR1 and CDR2: LGHNA, YNFKEQ. The V and J ends lost 0 bases and 6 bases respectively, with 9 bases between them. The CDR3 length is 14 residues. CDR3 amino acids: CASSQETSGNEQFF. The DNA of the CDR3 is TGTGCCAGCAGCCAAGAGACCTCGGGCAATGAGCAGTTCTTC.

Only one count was recorded for this clone. V gene TRBV14 combines with J gene TRBJ2-7; D is possibly TRBD1 (6 bases). V lost 0 bases and J 2 bases, leaving 14 bases between the germline ends. This CDR3 has 16 amino acids. In germline, CDR1 is SGHDN, CDR2 FVKESK. The CDR3 nucleotides read TGTGCCAGCAGCCAAGAACAACGCACAGGGACCTACGAGCAGTACTTC. As protein: CASSQEQRTGTYEQYF.

The chain couples TRBV4-1 to TRBJ2-7; D gene uncertain. V lost 1 base, J lost 5 bases, and 15 bases lay in between. CDR3 length: 15 amino acids. Germline assignment: CDR1 MGHRA and CDR2 YSYEKL. The CDR3 DNA reads TGCGCCAGCAGCCAAGTCCCCTTAGCTGAAAACGAGCAGTACTTC. This encodes CASSQVPLAENEQYF.